This is a list of T cell receptor beta chains from one sample in a study of breast tumors, draining lymph nodes, adjacent tissues. One entry per CDR3 protein results from TCRdb running MiXCR on the multiplex PCR reads. This repertoire shows under 250,000 distinct CDR3 sequences, about 30% found once; its top ten account for 1.3% to 1.5%. The specimen was axillary lymph node tissue. These TCRs come from a female donor with breast cancer. Some clones in this sample may be carry-over from other donors' samples. CDR3s include the opening cysteine and the closing phenylalanine or tryptophan. Each record gives: D gene, clone size, J gene, V gene, CDR3 protein, CDR3 DNA. D genes are given only for firm matches. Clone size is shown for a subset of rows, as once, few, many or a class of expanded clone.

D gene: -; clone size: many; J gene: TRBJ1-3; V gene: TRBV20-1; CDR3 protein: CSAISPSGNTIYF; CDR3 DNA: TGCAGTGCTATTAGTCCCTCTGGAAACACCATATATTTT
D gene: TRBD2; clone size: -; J gene: TRBJ2-5; V gene: TRBV7-2; CDR3 protein: CASGRGGREF; CDR3 DNA: TGTGCCAGCGGCCGGGGGGGGCGGGAGTTC
D gene: TRBD1; clone size: -; J gene: TRBJ2-7; V gene: TRBV12-3/TRBV12-4; CDR3 protein: CASSFGQDYEQYF; CDR3 DNA: TGTGCCAGCAGCTTCGGACAGGACTACGAGCAGTACTTC
D gene: -; clone size: many; J gene: TRBJ2-3; V gene: TRBV24-1; CDR3 protein: CATSVTSSGADTQYF; CDR3 DNA: TGTGCCACCAGCGTAACTAGTTCGGGTGCAGATACGCAGTATTTT
D gene: -; clone size: -; J gene: TRBJ1-2; V gene: TRBV7-2; CDR3 protein: CASREAGANYGYTF; CDR3 DNA: TGTGCCAGTCGCGAAGCGGGAGCTAACTATGGCTACACCTTC
D gene: TRBD1; clone size: few; J gene: TRBJ2-7; V gene: TRBV28; CDR3 protein: CASTLQAVRGRGYEQYF; CDR3 DNA: TGTGCCAGCACCCTACAGGCTGTCAGGGGGCGCGGGTACGAGCAGTACTTC
D gene: TRBD1; clone size: -; J gene: TRBJ1-6; V gene: TRBV25-1; CDR3 protein: CASSDRGNPPLHF; CDR3 DNA: TGTGCCAGCAGTGACAGGGGGAATCCACCCCTCCACTTT
D gene: TRBD2; clone size: many; J gene: TRBJ2-5; V gene: TRBV5-5; CDR3 protein: CASSRTGTSTGETQYF; CDR3 DNA: TGTGCCAGCAGCAGGACCGGGACTAGCACGGGAGAGACCCAGTACTTC
D gene: TRBD2; clone size: -; J gene: TRBJ2-1; V gene: TRBV10-1; CDR3 protein: CASSEAGGIYNEQLF; CDR3 DNA: TGCGCCAGCAGTGAGGCGGGAGGGATATACAATGAGCAGCTCTTC
D gene: -; clone size: -; J gene: TRBJ2-1; V gene: TRBV19; CDR3 protein: CASSKVASNEQFF; CDR3 DNA: TGTGCCAGTAGTAAGGTAGCTTCCAATGAGCAGTTCTTC
D gene: -; clone size: many; J gene: TRBJ2-2; V gene: TRBV3-2; CDR3 protein: CASSQAKGANTGELFF; CDR3 DNA: TGTGCCAGCAGCCAAGCGAAGGGGGCGAACACCGGGGAGCTGTTTTTT
D gene: -; clone size: many; J gene: TRBJ2-2; V gene: TRBV15; CDR3 protein: CATSRVTGFTGELFF; CDR3 DNA: TGTGCCACCAGCAGAGTAACGGGCTTCACCGGGGAGCTGTTTTTT
D gene: -; clone size: -; J gene: TRBJ1-1; V gene: TRBV18; CDR3 protein: CASSPAEVVNAEAFF; CDR3 DNA: TGTGCCAGCTCACCAGCGGAAGTCGTTAACGCTGAAGCTTTCTTT
D gene: -; clone size: many; J gene: TRBJ1-2; V gene: TRBV7-3; CDR3 protein: CASSLSGQPPPNYGYTF; CDR3 DNA: TGTGCCAGCAGCTTATCGGGACAACCTCCTCCAAACTATGGCTACACCTTC
D gene: TRBD1; clone size: many; J gene: TRBJ2-2; V gene: TRBV4-2; CDR3 protein: CASSPFGQGGTGELFF; CDR3 DNA: TGTGCCAGCAGCCCATTCGGACAGGGTGGGACCGGGGAGCTGTTTTTT
D gene: TRBD1; clone size: few; J gene: TRBJ1-1; V gene: TRBV12-3/TRBV12-4; CDR3 protein: CASSRQGADTEAFF; CDR3 DNA: TGTGCCAGCAGTCGACAGGGGGCTGACACTGAAGCTTTCTTT
D gene: -; clone size: many; J gene: TRBJ1-2; V gene: TRBV20-1; CDR3 protein: CSAQGLGGASNYGYTF; CDR3 DNA: TGCAGTGCCCAGGGTTTGGGGGGGGCCTCTAACTATGGCTACACCTTC
D gene: -; clone size: many; J gene: TRBJ2-5; V gene: TRBV5-6; CDR3 protein: CAWQTGVDQETQYF; CDR3 DNA: TGTGCCTGGCAGACGGGTGTTGACCAAGAGACCCAGTACTTC
D gene: -; clone size: -; J gene: TRBJ1-2; V gene: TRBV29-1; CDR3 protein: CSAAGQNYGYTF; CDR3 DNA: TGCAGCGCCGCCGGGCAGAACTATGGCTACACCTTC
D gene: -; clone size: -; J gene: TRBJ1-5; V gene: TRBV5-4; CDR3 protein: CASSVDGRPDQPQHF; CDR3 DNA: TGTGCCAGCAGCGTTGACGGCCGCCCCGATCAGCCCCAGCATTTT
D gene: -; clone size: many; J gene: TRBJ1-3; V gene: TRBV9; CDR3 protein: CASSVPSGQGLWTGNTIYF; CDR3 DNA: TGTGCCAGCAGCGTTCCCAGTGGGCAAGGTCTGTGGACTGGAAACACCATATATTTT
D gene: TRBD1; clone size: many; J gene: TRBJ1-2; V gene: TRBV19; CDR3 protein: CASSDPRGRDYGYTF; CDR3 DNA: TGTGCCAGTAGTGACCCGAGGGGGCGAGACTATGGCTACACCTTC
D gene: TRBD1; clone size: -; J gene: TRBJ2-6; V gene: TRBV12-3/TRBV12-4; CDR3 protein: CASSLARGQGALAGANVLTF; CDR3 DNA: TGTGCCAGCAGTTTAGCACGCGGACAGGGGGCGTTGGCTGGGGCCAACGTCCTGACTTTC
D gene: -; clone size: -; J gene: TRBJ2-1; V gene: TRBV4-1; CDR3 protein: CASSQDRDWSSNEQFF; CDR3 DNA: TGCGCCAGCAGCCAAGACCGGGACTGGAGTTCGAATGAGCAGTTCTTC
D gene: TRBD1; clone size: many; J gene: TRBJ1-5; V gene: TRBV20-1; CDR3 protein: CSAGTGQGGQPQHF; CDR3 DNA: TGCAGTGCGGGGACAGGGCAAGGAGGTCAGCCCCAGCATTTT
D gene: -; clone size: many; J gene: TRBJ2-3; V gene: TRBV9; CDR3 protein: CASSGFSTDTQYF; CDR3 DNA: TGTGCCAGCAGTGGTTTCAGCACAGATACGCAGTATTTT
D gene: -; clone size: many; J gene: TRBJ2-1; V gene: TRBV24-1; CDR3 protein: CATSDLASTNEQFF; CDR3 DNA: TGTGCCACCAGTGATTTAGCTAGCACAAATGAGCAGTTCTTC
D gene: -; clone size: -; J gene: TRBJ1-1; V gene: TRBV7-2; CDR3 protein: CASSLARAGEGTKAFF; CDR3 DNA: TGTGCCAGCAGCTTAGCGCGGGCAGGGGAGGGCACTAAAGCTTTCTTT
D gene: -; clone size: few; J gene: TRBJ1-1; V gene: TRBV7-9; CDR3 protein: CASSSPGILVAFF; CDR3 DNA: TGTGCCAGCAGCTCCCCAGGGATTTTGGTCGCTTTCTTT
D gene: TRBD2; clone size: many; J gene: TRBJ2-1; V gene: TRBV7-2; CDR3 protein: CASSLFSSGLNLEQFF; CDR3 DNA: TGTGCCAGCAGCTTATTTTCTAGCGGGCTGAATCTGGAGCAGTTCTTC
D gene: -; clone size: many; J gene: TRBJ2-3; V gene: TRBV7-6; CDR3 protein: CASSPGGEFASAYTDTQYF; CDR3 DNA: TGTGCCAGCAGCCCAGGAGGAGAGTTTGCTAGCGCTTACACAGATACGCAGTATTTT
D gene: TRBD1; clone size: -; J gene: TRBJ2-5; V gene: TRBV7-2; CDR3 protein: CASSLRPQGASGETQYF; CDR3 DNA: TGTGCCAGCAGCTTGCGTCCGCAGGGGGCGAGCGGGGAGACCCAGTACTTC
D gene: TRBD1; clone size: -; J gene: TRBJ2-7; V gene: TRBV20-1; CDR3 protein: CSASLGTGAVNEQYF; CDR3 DNA: TGCAGTGCCAGCCTAGGGACAGGGGCCGTCAACGAGCAGTACTTC
D gene: TRBD1; clone size: many; J gene: TRBJ2-7; V gene: TRBV7-8; CDR3 protein: CASSRKDRGTYEQYF; CDR3 DNA: TGTGCCAGCAGCCGAAAGGACAGGGGAACCTACGAGCAGTACTTC
D gene: -; clone size: many; J gene: TRBJ2-5; V gene: TRBV6-5; CDR3 protein: CASSSPSETQYF; CDR3 DNA: TGTGCCAGCAGCTCCCCGTCGGAGACCCAGTACTTC
D gene: -; clone size: -; J gene: TRBJ2-5; V gene: TRBV20-1; CDR3 protein: CSARGDSYLRAETQYF; CDR3 DNA: TGCAGTGCTAGAGGGGACTCCTACCTACGAGCAGAGACCCAGTACTTC
D gene: TRBD1; clone size: many; J gene: TRBJ2-1; V gene: TRBV5-4; CDR3 protein: CASSPTGPSEQFF; CDR3 DNA: TGTGCCAGCAGCCCGACAGGGCCTAGTGAGCAGTTCTTC
D gene: -; clone size: few; J gene: TRBJ1-5; V gene: TRBV6-1; CDR3 protein: CASSGRGGLYSNQPQHF; CDR3 DNA: TGTGCCAGCAGTGGCCGGGGAGGTCTTTATAGCAATCAGCCCCAGCATTTT
D gene: TRBD1; clone size: -; J gene: TRBJ2-7; V gene: TRBV6-2/TRBV6-3; CDR3 protein: CASSHPFGQAYEQYF; CDR3 DNA: TGTGCCAGCAGTCACCCCTTTGGACAGGCATACGAGCAGTACTTC
D gene: TRBD1; clone size: -; J gene: TRBJ1-6; V gene: TRBV20-1; CDR3 protein: CSARRFSGTANNSPLHF; CDR3 DNA: TGCAGTGCTAGACGATTTAGCGGGACAGCCAATAATTCACCCCTCCACTTT
D gene: -; clone size: many; J gene: TRBJ1-5; V gene: TRBV7-8; CDR3 protein: CASSLRSQPQHF; CDR3 DNA: TGTGCCAGCAGCTTAAGGTCCCAGCCCCAGCATTTT
D gene: -; clone size: -; J gene: TRBJ1-2; V gene: TRBV11-2; CDR3 protein: CASSSRGLAGWGNDF; CDR3 DNA: TGTGCCAGCAGCTCCCGGGGACTAGCGGGATGGGGCAATGACTTC
D gene: TRBD1; clone size: many; J gene: TRBJ2-1; V gene: TRBV19; CDR3 protein: CASSIRDSLNEQFF; CDR3 DNA: TGTGCCAGTAGTATACGGGACAGTTTGAATGAGCAGTTCTTC
D gene: -; clone size: many; J gene: TRBJ1-1; V gene: TRBV2; CDR3 protein: CASLRSLGAFF; CDR3 DNA: TGTGCCAGCCTCAGGAGCCTTGGGGCTTTCTTT
D gene: TRBD2; clone size: -; J gene: TRBJ2-3; V gene: TRBV6-2/TRBV6-3; CDR3 protein: CASSYPRTSGFTSTDTQYF; CDR3 DNA: TGTGCCAGCAGTTATCCCCGGACTAGCGGATTCACTAGCACAGATACGCAGTATTTT
D gene: TRBD1; clone size: many; J gene: TRBJ2-3; V gene: TRBV2; CDR3 protein: CASSGDRIIKNTQYF; CDR3 DNA: TGTGCCAGCAGTGGGGACAGGATCATAAAAAATACGCAGTATTTT
D gene: -; clone size: many; J gene: TRBJ2-5; V gene: TRBV5-6; CDR3 protein: CASSLKLSAVYQETQYF; CDR3 DNA: TGTGCCAGCAGCTTGAAACTTTCAGCCGTGTACCAAGAGACCCAGTACTTC
D gene: TRBD1; clone size: -; J gene: TRBJ1-1; V gene: TRBV11-3; CDR3 protein: CASSYRTGQGASTEAFF; CDR3 DNA: TGTGCCAGCAGCTACCGAACTGGACAGGGGGCATCCACTGAAGCTTTCTTT
D gene: TRBD1; clone size: many; J gene: TRBJ2-7; V gene: TRBV6-1; CDR3 protein: CASSERGGQDEQYF; CDR3 DNA: TGTGCCAGCAGTGAACGAGGGGGCCAAGACGAGCAGTACTTC
D gene: TRBD2; clone size: -; J gene: TRBJ2-5; V gene: TRBV2; CDR3 protein: CASTTSGRAGETQYF; CDR3 DNA: TGTGCCAGCACGACTAGCGGGAGGGCGGGGGAGACCCAGTACTTC
D gene: -; clone size: many; J gene: TRBJ1-4; V gene: TRBV20-1; CDR3 protein: CSARWAGLEKLFF; CDR3 DNA: TGCAGTGCTAGATGGGCAGGGCTCGAAAAACTGTTTTTT
D gene: -; clone size: many; J gene: TRBJ2-3; V gene: TRBV18; CDR3 protein: CASSPQGADTQYF; CDR3 DNA: TGTGCCAGCTCACCACAGGGGGCAGATACGCAGTATTTT
D gene: -; clone size: many; J gene: TRBJ1-2; V gene: TRBV5-1; CDR3 protein: CASSPSGGRYGYTF; CDR3 DNA: TGCGCCAGCAGCCCTTCGGGGGGCAGGTATGGCTACACCTTC
D gene: -; clone size: many; J gene: TRBJ2-7; V gene: TRBV6-2/TRBV6-3; CDR3 protein: CAKRDYEQYF; CDR3 DNA: TGTGCCAAGAGGGACTACGAGCAGTACTTC
D gene: TRBD1; clone size: many; J gene: TRBJ2-7; V gene: TRBV12-3/TRBV12-4; CDR3 protein: CASSFRTGGGEQYF; CDR3 DNA: TGTGCCAGCAGTTTCCGGACAGGGGGCGGCGAGCAGTACTTC
D gene: TRBD2; clone size: -; J gene: TRBJ2-2; V gene: TRBV29-1; CDR3 protein: CSRGLAQPGELFF; CDR3 DNA: TGCAGCAGGGGACTAGCTCAGCCCGGGGAGCTGTTTTTT
D gene: TRBD2; clone size: many; J gene: TRBJ2-2; V gene: TRBV5-4; CDR3 protein: CASSPGLAGDSGELFF; CDR3 DNA: TGTGCCAGCAGCCCGGGACTAGCGGGCGACTCCGGGGAGCTGTTTTTT
D gene: -; clone size: few; J gene: TRBJ1-1; V gene: TRBV9; CDR3 protein: CASSYGGVGGEAFF; CDR3 DNA: TGTGCCAGCAGTTACGGCGGGGTAGGAGGTGAAGCTTTCTTT
D gene: TRBD1; clone size: few; J gene: TRBJ1-1; V gene: TRBV24-1; CDR3 protein: CATSDLTMTGTRRNTEAFF; CDR3 DNA: TGTGCCACCAGTGATTTGACGATGACAGGGACGAGAAGGAACACTGAAGCTTTCTTT
D gene: TRBD1; clone size: many; J gene: TRBJ2-4; V gene: TRBV12-3/TRBV12-4; CDR3 protein: CASSPWPGQGANIQYF; CDR3 DNA: TGTGCCAGCAGTCCCTGGCCGGGACAGGGGGCCAACATTCAGTACTTC